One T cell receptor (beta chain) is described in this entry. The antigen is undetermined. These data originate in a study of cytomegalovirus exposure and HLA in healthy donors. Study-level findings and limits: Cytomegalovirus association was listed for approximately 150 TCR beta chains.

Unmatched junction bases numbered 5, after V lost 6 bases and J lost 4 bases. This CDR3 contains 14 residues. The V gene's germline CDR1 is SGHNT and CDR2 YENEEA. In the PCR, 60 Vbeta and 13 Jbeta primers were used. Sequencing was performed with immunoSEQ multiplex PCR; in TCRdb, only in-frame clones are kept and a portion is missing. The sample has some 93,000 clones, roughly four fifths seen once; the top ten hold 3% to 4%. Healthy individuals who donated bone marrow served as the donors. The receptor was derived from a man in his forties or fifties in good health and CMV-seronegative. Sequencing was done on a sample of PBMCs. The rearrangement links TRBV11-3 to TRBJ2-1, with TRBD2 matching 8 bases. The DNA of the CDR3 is TGTGCCAGCAGTGAGCGGGAGAGTTACAATGAGCAGTTCTTC. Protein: CASSERESYNEQFF.